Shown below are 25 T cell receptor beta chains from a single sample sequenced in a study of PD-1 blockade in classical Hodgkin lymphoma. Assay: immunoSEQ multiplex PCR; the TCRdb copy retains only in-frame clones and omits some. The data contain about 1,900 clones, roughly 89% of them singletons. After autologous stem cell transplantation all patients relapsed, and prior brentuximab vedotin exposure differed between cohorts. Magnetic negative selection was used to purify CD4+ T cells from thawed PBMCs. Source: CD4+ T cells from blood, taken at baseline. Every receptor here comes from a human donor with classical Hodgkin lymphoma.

Here the CDR3 reads CASRPQGGSYEQYF. The CDR3 DNA sequence: TGTGCCAGCAGGCCACAGGGGGGGTCCTACGAGCAGTACTTC. J is TRBJ2-7 and V is TRBV6-5; tentatively, D is TRBD1 (8 bases). V gave up 6 bases and J gave up 1 base, with 13 bases separating them. This CDR3 region has 14 residues. Germline assignment: CDR1 MNHEY and CDR2 SVGAGI.

The CDR3 DNA reads as TGTGCCAGCAGCCTTGGACTAGCGGGAGGGCCGGTCTGGTACAATGAGCAGTTCTTC. This codes for CASSLGLAGGPVWYNEQFF. This rearrangement joins TRBV7-6 to TRBJ2-1; 15 nucleotides match TRBD2. There are 19 residues in the CDR3. Germline V gives CDR1 SGHVS, CDR2 FNYEAQ. V lost 5 bases to trimming and J lost 4 bases; unmatched junction nucleotides: 12.

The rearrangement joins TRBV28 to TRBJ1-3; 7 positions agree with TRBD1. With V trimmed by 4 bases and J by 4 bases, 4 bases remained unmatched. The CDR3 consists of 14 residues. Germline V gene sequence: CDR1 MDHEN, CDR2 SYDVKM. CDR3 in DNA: TGTGCCAGCAGTTCTACGGGACAGGGAAACACCATATATTTT. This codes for CASSSTGQGNTIYF.

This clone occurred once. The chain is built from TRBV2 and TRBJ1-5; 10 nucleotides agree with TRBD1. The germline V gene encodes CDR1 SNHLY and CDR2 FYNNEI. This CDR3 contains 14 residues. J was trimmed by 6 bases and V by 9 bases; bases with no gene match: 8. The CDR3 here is CASQRGQGFQPQHF. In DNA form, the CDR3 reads TGTGCCAGTCAACGGGGACAGGGGTTTCAGCCCCAGCATTTT. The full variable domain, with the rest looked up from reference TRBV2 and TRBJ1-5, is EPEVTQTPSHQVTQMGQEVILRCVPISNHLYFYWYRQILGQKVEFLVSFYNNEISEKSEIFDDQFSVERPDGSNFTLKIRSTKLEDSAMYFCASQRGQGFQPQHFGDGTRLSIL.

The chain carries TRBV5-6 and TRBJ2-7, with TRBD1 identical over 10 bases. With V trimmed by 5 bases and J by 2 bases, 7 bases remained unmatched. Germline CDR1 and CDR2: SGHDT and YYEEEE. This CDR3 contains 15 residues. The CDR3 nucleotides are TGTGCCAGCAGTCGGACAGGGGGGCTTACCTACGAGCAGTACTTC. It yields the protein CASSRTGGLTYEQYF.

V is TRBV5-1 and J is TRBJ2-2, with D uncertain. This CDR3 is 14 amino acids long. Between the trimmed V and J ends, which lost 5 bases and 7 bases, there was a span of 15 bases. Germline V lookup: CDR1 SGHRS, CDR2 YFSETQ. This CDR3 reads CASSWGLDNGELFF. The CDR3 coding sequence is TGCGCCAGCAGTTGGGGATTAGATAACGGGGAGCTGTTTTTT.

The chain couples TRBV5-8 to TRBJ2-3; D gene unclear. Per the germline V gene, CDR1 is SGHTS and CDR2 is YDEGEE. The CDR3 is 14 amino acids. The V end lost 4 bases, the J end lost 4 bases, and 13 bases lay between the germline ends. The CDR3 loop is CASSLTAPSDTQYF. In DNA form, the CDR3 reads TGTGCCAGCAGCCTCACAGCTCCGTCAGATACGCAGTATTTT.

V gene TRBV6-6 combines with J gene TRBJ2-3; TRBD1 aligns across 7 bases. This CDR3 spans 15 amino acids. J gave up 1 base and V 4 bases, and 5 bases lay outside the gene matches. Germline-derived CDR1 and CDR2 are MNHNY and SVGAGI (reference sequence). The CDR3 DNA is TGTGCCAGCAGTTCTTACGACAGGGGCACAGATACGCAGTATTTT. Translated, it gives CASSSYDRGTDTQYF.

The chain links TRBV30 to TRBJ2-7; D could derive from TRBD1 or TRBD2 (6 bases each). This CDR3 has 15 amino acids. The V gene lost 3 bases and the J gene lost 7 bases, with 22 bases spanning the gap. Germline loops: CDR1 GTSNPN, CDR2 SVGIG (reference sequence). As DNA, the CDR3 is TGTGCCTGGAGCCCTCTAGGGGGGCCCCATGGGGAGCAGTACTTC. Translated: CAWSPLGGPHGEQYF.

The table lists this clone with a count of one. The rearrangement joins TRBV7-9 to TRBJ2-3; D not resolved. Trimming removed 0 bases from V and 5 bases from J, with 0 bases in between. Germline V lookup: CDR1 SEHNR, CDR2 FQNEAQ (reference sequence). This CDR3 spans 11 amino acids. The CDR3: CASSLADTQYF. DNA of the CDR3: TGTGCCAGCAGCTTAGCAGATACGCAGTATTTT. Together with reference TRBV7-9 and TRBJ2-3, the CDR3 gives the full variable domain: DTGVSQNPRHKITKRGQNVTFRCDPISEHNRLYWYRQTLGQGPEFLTYFQNEAQLEKSRLLSDRFSAERPKGSFSTLEIQRTEQGDSAMYLCASSLADTQYFGPGTRLTVL.

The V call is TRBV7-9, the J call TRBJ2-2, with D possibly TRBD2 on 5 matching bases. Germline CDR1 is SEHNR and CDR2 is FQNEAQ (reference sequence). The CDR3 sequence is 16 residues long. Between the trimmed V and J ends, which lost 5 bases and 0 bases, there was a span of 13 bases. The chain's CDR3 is CASSPLASTNTGELFF. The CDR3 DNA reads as TGTGCCAGCAGCCCCCTGGCTAGCACGAACACCGGGGAGCTGTTTTTT.

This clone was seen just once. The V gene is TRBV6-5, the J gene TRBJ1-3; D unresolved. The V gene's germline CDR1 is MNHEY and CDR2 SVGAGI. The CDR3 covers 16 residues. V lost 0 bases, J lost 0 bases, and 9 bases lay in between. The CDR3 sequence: CASSYSGRNSGNTIYF. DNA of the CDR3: TGTGCCAGCAGTTACTCGGGCAGGAACTCTGGAAACACCATATATTTT.

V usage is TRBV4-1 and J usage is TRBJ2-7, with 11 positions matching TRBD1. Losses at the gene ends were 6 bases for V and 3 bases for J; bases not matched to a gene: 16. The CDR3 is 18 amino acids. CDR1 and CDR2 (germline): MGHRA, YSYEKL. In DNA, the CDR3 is TGCGCCAGCAGTCCAATAGTGAGGACAGGGGGCGCAGGCTACGAGCAGTACTTC. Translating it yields CASSPIVRTGGAGYEQYF.

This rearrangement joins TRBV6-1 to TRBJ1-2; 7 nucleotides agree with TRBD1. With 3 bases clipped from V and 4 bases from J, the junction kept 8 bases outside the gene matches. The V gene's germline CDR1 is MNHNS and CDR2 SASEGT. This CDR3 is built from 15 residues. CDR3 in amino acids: CASSERQGSSYGYTF. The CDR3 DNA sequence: TGTGCCAGCAGTGAGCGACAGGGTTCAAGCTATGGCTACACCTTC.

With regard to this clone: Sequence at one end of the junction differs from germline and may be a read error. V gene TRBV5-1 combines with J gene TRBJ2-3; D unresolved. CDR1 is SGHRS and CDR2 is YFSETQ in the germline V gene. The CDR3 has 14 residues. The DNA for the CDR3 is TGCGCCGGCAGCATTGACGGAGTCACAGATACGCAGTATTTT. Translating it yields CAGSIDGVTDTQYF.

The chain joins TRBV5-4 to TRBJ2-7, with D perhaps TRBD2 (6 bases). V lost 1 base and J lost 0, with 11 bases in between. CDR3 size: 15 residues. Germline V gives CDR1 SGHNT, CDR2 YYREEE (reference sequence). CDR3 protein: CASSLKGLNSYEQYF. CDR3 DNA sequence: TGTGCCAGCAGCTTGAAGGGACTCAACTCCTACGAGCAGTACTTC.

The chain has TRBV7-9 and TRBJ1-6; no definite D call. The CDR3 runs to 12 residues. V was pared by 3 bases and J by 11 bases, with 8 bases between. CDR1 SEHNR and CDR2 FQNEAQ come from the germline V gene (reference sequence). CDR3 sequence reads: CASSFPITPLHF. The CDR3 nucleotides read TGTGCCAGCAGCTTCCCCATAACACCCCTCCACTTT. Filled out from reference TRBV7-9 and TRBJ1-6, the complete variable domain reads DTGVSQNPRHKITKRGQNVTFRCDPISEHNRLYWYRQTLGQGPEFLTYFQNEAQLEKSRLLSDRFSAERPKGSFSTLEIQRTEQGDSAMYLCASSFPITPLHFGNGTRLTVT.

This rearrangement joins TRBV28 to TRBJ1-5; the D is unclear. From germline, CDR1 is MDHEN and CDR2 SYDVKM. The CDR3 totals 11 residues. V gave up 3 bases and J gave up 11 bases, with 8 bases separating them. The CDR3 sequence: CASSLVRSQHF. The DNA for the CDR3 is TGTGCCAGCAGTTTGGTGCGGTCCCAGCATTTT.

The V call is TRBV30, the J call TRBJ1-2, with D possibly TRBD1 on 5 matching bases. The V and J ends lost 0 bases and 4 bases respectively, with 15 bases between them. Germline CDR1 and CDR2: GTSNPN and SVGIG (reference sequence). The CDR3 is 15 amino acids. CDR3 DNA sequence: TGTGCCTGGAGTGTCGGGCCGGGGGGGTTCTATGGCTACACCTTC. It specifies CAWSVGPGGFYGYTF.

The CDR3 spells CSVEVFGRDETQYF. For the CDR3, the DNA is TGCAGCGTTGAAGTATTCGGGAGGGATGAGACCCAGTACTTC. V gene TRBV29-1 combines with J gene TRBJ2-5, with 8 bases matching TRBD2. In germline, CDR1 is SQVTM, CDR2 ANQGSEA. With V trimmed by 1 base and J by 5 bases, 6 bases remained unmatched. The CDR3 has 14 amino acids.

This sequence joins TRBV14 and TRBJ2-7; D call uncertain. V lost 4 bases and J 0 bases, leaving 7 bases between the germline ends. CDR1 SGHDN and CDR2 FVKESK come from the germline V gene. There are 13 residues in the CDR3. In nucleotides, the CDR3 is TGTGCCAGCAGCCTTCGGATCTCCTACGAGCAGTACTTC. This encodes CASSLRISYEQYF. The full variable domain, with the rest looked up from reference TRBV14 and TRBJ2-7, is EAGVTQFPSHSVIEKGQTVTLRCDPISGHDNLYWYRRVMGKEIKFLLHFVKESKQDESGMPNNRFLAERTGGTYSTLKVQPAELEDSGVYFCASSLRISYEQYFGPGTRLTVT.

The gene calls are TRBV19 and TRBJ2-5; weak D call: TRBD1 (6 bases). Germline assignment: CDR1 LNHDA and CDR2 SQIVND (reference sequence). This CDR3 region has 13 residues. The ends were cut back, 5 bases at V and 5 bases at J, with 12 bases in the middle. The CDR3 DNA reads TGTGCCAGTAGTCGCAGGGGCGCGGAGACCCAGTACTTC. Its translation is CASSRRGAETQYF.

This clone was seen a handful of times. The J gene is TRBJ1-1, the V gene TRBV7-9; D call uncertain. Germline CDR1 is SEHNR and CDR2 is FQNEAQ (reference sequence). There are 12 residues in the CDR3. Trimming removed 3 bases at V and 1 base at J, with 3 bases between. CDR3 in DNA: TGTGCCAGCAGCTTGCAGAACACTGAAGCTTTCTTT. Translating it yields CASSLQNTEAFF.

CDR3 region: CAISESPDEQYF. Here the CDR3 DNA reads TGTGCCATCAGTGAGTCACCCGACGAGCAGTACTTC. The chain uses TRBV10-3 and TRBJ2-7; D is unclear. The CDR3 runs 12 residues. Per the germline V gene, CDR1 is ENHRY and CDR2 is SYGVKD. Trimming removed 0 bases at V and 5 bases at J, with 5 bases between.

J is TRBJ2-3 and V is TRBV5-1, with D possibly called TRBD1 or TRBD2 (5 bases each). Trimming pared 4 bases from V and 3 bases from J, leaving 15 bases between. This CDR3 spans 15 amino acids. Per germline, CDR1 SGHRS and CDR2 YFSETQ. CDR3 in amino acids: CASSDPGLETDTQYF. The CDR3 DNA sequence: TGCGCCAGCAGCGACCCGGGGCTAGAGACAGATACGCAGTATTTT.